The clone carrying this T cell receptor beta chain was seen only a few times. The antigen remains undetermined. The authors isolated at least 6 million PBMCs per sample. These data are taken from a study of blood T cells in healthy people across ages. Study-level results: Older individuals had lower TCR beta diversity per million T cells (the decline was roughly linear).

Combining a sample-barcoded 5' primer with a J-beta primer mix, a second PCR ran for 7 to 11 cycles. Every cDNA was tagged by a template-switch adaptor with 12 random nucleotides. No fewer than 3 million CDR3-containing paired-end reads came from each sample. TCRdb analysed the 5' RACE reads with MiXCR anew, one entry per CDR3 protein. The table includes 1.5 million to 2 million distinct CDR3 sequences, roughly 49% detected once. The TCR originated in a woman aged 35 to 49 in good health. The sequenced sample consisted of blood.

CDR3 sequence reads: CASSVVPGASADEQFF. The CDR3 DNA sequence: TGTGCCAGCAGCGTAGTTCCGGGGGCTAGCGCAGATGAGCAGTTCTTC. The chain joins TRBV9 to TRBJ2-1, with D possibly called TRBD1 or TRBD2 (6 bases each). CDR1 and CDR2 (germline): SGDLS, YYNGEE. The length of the CDR3 is 16 residues. V lost 0 bases and J 8 bases, leaving 18 bases between the germline ends.